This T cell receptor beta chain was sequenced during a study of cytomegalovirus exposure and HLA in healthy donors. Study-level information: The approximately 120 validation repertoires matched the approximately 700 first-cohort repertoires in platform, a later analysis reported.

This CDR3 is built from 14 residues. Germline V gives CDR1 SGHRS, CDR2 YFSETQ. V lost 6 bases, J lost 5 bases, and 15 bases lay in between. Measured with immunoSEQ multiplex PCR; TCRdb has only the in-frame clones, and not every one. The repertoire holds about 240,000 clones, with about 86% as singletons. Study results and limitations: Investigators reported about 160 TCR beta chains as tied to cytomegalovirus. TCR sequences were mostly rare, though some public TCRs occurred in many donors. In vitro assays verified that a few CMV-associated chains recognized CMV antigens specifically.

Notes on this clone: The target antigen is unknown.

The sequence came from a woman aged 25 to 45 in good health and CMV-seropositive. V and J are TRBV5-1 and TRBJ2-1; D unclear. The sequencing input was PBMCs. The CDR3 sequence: CASTPPNTDNEQFF. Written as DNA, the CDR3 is TGCGCCAGCACCCCGCCCAACACAGACAATGAGCAGTTCTTC.